This record covers a single T cell receptor (beta chain). It lacks a known antigen. Qualities for individual bases were not recorded, and no much larger clone is one base off. The CDR3 starts with the cysteine, ends with the phenylalanine, and has 15 residues. Just CDR3 DNA is preserved here, 45 bases in frame from base 1. V loses 0 bases, J loses 1 base, and the germline ends lie 8 bases apart. Sequences SGHTA (CDR1) and FQGNSA (CDR2) are obtained from the germline V gene. This sample is part of a study of blood T cell repertoires in COVID-19 (dated by TCRdb to 2019 to 2021). Regarding the research as a whole: Collaborator samples came from the United States, Italy and Spain and covered acute and convalescent phases of COVID-19. HLA class I and class II types, where available, came from metadata supplied by the sample provider rather than from assay-based typing. The repertoires were released in a freely available public database intended as a resource for research on the immune response to SARS-CoV-2. Samples were obtained from the ongoing ImmuneRACE study (first 160 participants) and from about 1,300 subjects provided by 6 global collaborators. The prospective study material was composed of cDNA or gDNA derived from T cells, B-cell-depleted T cells, or PBMCs. Deeply sampled blood TCRbeta repertoires from subjects exposed to, actively infected with, or recovered from COVID-19 were included in the dataset. The sample metadata nearly always contained a de-identified subject ID, COVID-19 status, age in years and sex.

Participants in the prospective study were aged about 18 to 95 years, lived in 20 to 25 United States geographic areas, and enrolled through a virtual design. In the prospective study, cohorts were assigned on the basis of participant-reported clinical history obtained from a screening survey and a study questionnaire. Recovered participants in ImmuneRACE Cohort 3 were defined by two consecutive negative NP/OP PCR tests, clearance by a healthcare professional, or resolution of symptoms. Each participant in the prospective study had whole blood, serum and a nasopharyngeal or oropharyngeal swab collected by mobile phlebotomists. Over a roughly 2-month period, participants in the prospective study had the option of providing additional blood draws and questionnaires. Blood samples from the prospective study were shipped frozen or at room temperature prior to DNA extraction. Overall results and qualifications from the work: The amount of clinical and demographic metadata varied by source and participant and was provided uncurated.

TCRbeta CDR3 regions were amplified from genomic DNA using the immunoSEQ Assay, a bias-controlled multiplex PCR. Per the original workflow: Nucleated cell counts per sample were estimated from amplification of reference gene primers within the assay. Sequence reads were collapsed and filtered to measure the absolute abundance of every unique TCRbeta CDR3 rearrangement. For each sample, productive Simpson clonality was calculated as the square root of Simpson's diversity index over productive rearrangements. TCRdb stores this immuneACCESS table with in-frame sequences only. Part of the clones is absent; in the studies checked, under half of the shortfall reflects unresolved V genes, and no reason is known for the rest. V and J calls and clone size come straight from that table; D and trimming were deduced from the DNA. The sample table shows around 300,000 clones, and around 86% are seen once. Roughly 3% of the sample rests with the top ten.

This clonotype was obtained from a woman aged 18-30 years who had recovered from COVID-19. The chain was built from TRBV7-2 and TRBJ2-3; the D region possibly corresponds to TRBD2 (6 bases align). The sequencing input was PBMCs or T cells enriched from blood (not recorded which). The CDR3 reads as follows: CASSLAAGGTDTQYF. The DNA sequence follows: TGTGCCAGCAGCTTAGCAGCGGGTGGCACAGATACGCAGTATTTT. With the portions outside the CDR3 filled from the reference TRBV7-2 and TRBJ2-3 genes, the complete variable region becomes GAGVSQSPSNKVTEKGKDVELRCDPISGHTALYWYRQSLGQGLEFLIYFQGNSAPDKSGLPSDRFSAERTGGSVSTLTIQRTQQEDSAVYLCASSLAAGGTDTQYFGPGTRLTVL.